Presented here are 9 T cell receptor beta chains from one specimen sequenced in a study of blood T cells in healthy people across ages. Together with a sample-barcoded 5' primer, a J-beta primer mix was included in a second PCR lasting roughly 6 to 12 cycles. Via MiXCR, TCRdb re-called the 5' RACE reads, giving one row per CDR3 protein. The sample holds about 1.5 million distinct CDR3 sequences, 42% seen once. Material: blood. Receptors originate from a woman aged 18-29 years in good health.

This clonotype was observed a few times. The J gene is TRBJ2-3, the V gene TRBV7-9; no reliable D call. CDR1 and CDR2 (germline): SEHNR, FQNEAQ (reference sequence). This CDR3 comprises 15 residues. V lost 4 bases and J lost 6, with 17 bases in between. CDR3 in amino acids: CASSSELDAWDTQYF. The DNA for the CDR3 is TGTGCCAGCAGCTCCGAACTCGACGCCTGGGATACGCAGTATTTT.

The chain employs TRBV11-2 and TRBJ2-7; D might be TRBD1 (6 bases). The V end lost 7 bases, the J end lost 3 bases, and 16 bases lay between the germline ends. The CDR3 totals 14 residues. Germline V gene sequence: CDR1 SGHAT, CDR2 FQNNGV. This CDR3 reads CASTRGQGIYEQYF. For the CDR3, the DNA is TGTGCCAGCACCCGGGGACAAGGAATCTACGAGCAGTACTTC.

This clonotype was detected a few times. This chain uses TRBV4-3 with TRBJ2-1, with 7 bases aligning to TRBD1. From germline, CDR1 is LGHNA and CDR2 YSLEER. Trimming removed 0 bases from V and 4 bases from J; junction bases left unmatched: 9. This CDR3 is 17 amino acids long. The CDR3 sequence is CASSQETSGTAYNEQFF. In DNA, the CDR3 is TGCGCCAGCAGCCAAGAAACGTCCGGGACAGCTTACAATGAGCAGTTCTTC.

About this clonotype itself: Compared with germline, one end of the junction differs, possibly owing to a read error. The chain joins TRBV7-9 to TRBJ2-1; 13 bases map to TRBD2. Germline assignment: CDR1 SEHNR and CDR2 FQNEAQ (reference sequence). This CDR3 has 15 amino acids. The CDR3 bases are TGTGCCAGCAGTCGACTAGCGGGGGGACTCAATAAGCAGTTCTTC. It is translated as CASSRLAGGLNKQFF. Drawing the rest from reference TRBV7-9 and TRBJ2-1, the complete variable domain is DTGVSQNPRHKITKRGQNVTFRCDPISEHNRLYWYRQTLGQGPEFLTYFQNEAQLEKSRLLSDRFSAERPKGSFSTLEIQRTEQGDSAMYLCASSRLAGGLNKQFFGPGTRLTVL.

The gene calls are TRBV28 and TRBJ2-7; TRBD1 agrees at 9 bases. Germline CDR1 reads MDHEN; CDR2 reads SYDVKM. The CDR3 consists of 20 residues. The J segment lost 1 base and the V segment lost 7 bases, leaving 23 bases of the junction unmatched. Written as DNA, the CDR3 is TGTGCCAGCAACTCTCCGGGGGACCGGGACAGGGTGTTTTTTTCCTACGAGCAGTACTTC. Protein product: CASNSPGDRDRVFFSYEQYF.

The V gene is TRBV28, the J gene TRBJ2-6, with 7 bases aligning to TRBD2. Trimming took 5 bases from V and 0 from J; bases not matched to a gene: 10. Germline lookup yields CDR1 MDHEN and CDR2 SYDVKM. The CDR3 spans 18 residues. The CDR3 sequence: CASSRYQRDSSGANVLTF. The CDR3 coding sequence is TGTGCCAGCAGTCGTTACCAGCGGGATTCCTCTGGGGCCAACGTCCTGACTTTC.

This clonotype turned up a few times. The V and J genes are TRBV4-3 and TRBJ2-5; D is undetermined. This CDR3 comprises 15 residues. Germline V gene lookup returns CDR1 LGHNA and CDR2 YSLEER. The germline V and J ends were trimmed by 1 base and 5 bases, with 14 bases remaining between them. The CDR3 protein is CASSQGPQVGETQYF. CDR3 sequence (DNA): TGCGCCAGCAGCCAAGGGCCTCAAGTCGGGGAGACCCAGTACTTC.

The chain uses TRBV20-1 and TRBJ1-6; D remains unclear. Germline V lookup: CDR1 DFQATT, CDR2 SNEGSKA (reference sequence). V lost 0 bases and J 10 bases, leaving 10 bases between the germline ends. The CDR3 loop spans 13 amino acids. This chain's CDR3 is CSARDSPASPLHF. CDR3 sequence (DNA): TGCAGTGCTAGAGATTCTCCGGCCTCACCCCTCCACTTT.

V is TRBV4-3 and J is TRBJ1-2, with D possibly TRBD1 on 5 matching bases. Deletions cut 0 bases from V and 8 bases from J, with 13 bases between. The CDR3 extends over 14 amino acids. The germline V gene encodes CDR1 LGHNA and CDR2 YSLEER. CDR3 in amino acids: CASSQDRGGFGYTF. CDR3 DNA: TGCGCCAGCAGCCAAGATCGCGGGGGATTCGGCTACACCTTC.